This TCR beta chain came from a study of beta chain features in type 1 diabetes. Whole-study findings and limits: A moderate, significant TCRB CDR3 shortening appeared in type 1 diabetes across four CD4+ subsets.

The CDR3 is made up of 10 amino acids. The authors reverse transcribed all of the isolated RNA, so sequencing captured expressed TCRB transcripts. Using immunoSEQ multiplex PCR, the repertoire was profiled, and TCRdb retains in-frame clones only, with some absent. The sample lists some 130,000 clones, 9% occurring once. Worth noting for this clone: The antigen is not known.

The sequenced material came from central memory CD4+ T cells from blood. The source of this sequence is a man aged 25 to 40 with type 1 diabetes. The genes are TRBV23-1 and TRBJ1-2; D is undetermined. TRBV23-1 is treated as an ORF (open reading frame) with a function not yet certain. The CDR3 here is CVRKRYGYTF. In DNA form, the CDR3 reads TGCGTCCGGAAGCGGTATGGCTACACCTTC.